The 13 T cell receptor beta chains presented below share a single source sample, sequenced in a study of regulatory T cells in long-lasting Graves disease. Researchers made TCR beta libraries by using iRepertoire HTBI primers and running Arm-PCR on CDR3 regions. TCRdb independently ran MiXCR on the multiplex PCR reads; one entry per CDR3 protein. The data hold hundreds of thousands of distinct CDR3 sequences, with 13% observed a single time. Time point: newly diagnosed GD, antithyroid drugs for less than 3 months. From PBMCs, RNA was extracted and then used to make the TCR library. A further study also used this sample, focusing on T cells in Graves' hyperthyroidism and ophthalmopathy.

The sequencing used peripheral blood mononuclear cells (PBMCs), collected at new diagnosis, from a patient treated with antithyroid drugs. These receptors originate from a young man with Graves disease.

The table lists this clonotype with a few counts. A junction end diverges from the germline sequence, so it may reflect a read error. J is TRBJ2-5 and V is TRBV24-1, with TRBD1 matching over 7 bases. Germline-derived CDR1 and CDR2 are KGHDR and SFDVKD. The CDR3 runs 15 residues. The CDR3 DNA reads TGTACCACCAGTGACACGCGGACAGGCCAAGAGACCCAGTACTTC. Its translation: CTTSDTRTGQETQYF.

This clonotype was recorded many times. This rearrangement joins TRBV20-1 to TRBJ2-5; TRBD2 is a possible D gene (6 bases). The CDR3 is made up of 14 amino acids. Germline V gene lookup returns CDR1 DFQATT and CDR2 SNEGSKA (reference sequence). V lost 4 bases to trimming and J lost 3 bases, with 15 bases between them. The CDR3 nucleotides read TGCAGTGCTAAATTTAGGGACTTGAAAGAGACCCAGTACTTC. It specifies CSAKFRDLKETQYF.

This clonotype appeared many times. V usage is TRBV6-1 and J usage is TRBJ1-2, with D possibly being TRBD1 (6 bases). CDR1 is MNHNS and CDR2 is SASEGT in the germline V gene. The CDR3 loop spans 14 amino acids. V was cut by 6 bases and J by 4 bases, with 15 bases left in between. The CDR3 loop is CASRPGQGPYGYTF. Here the CDR3 DNA reads TGTGCCAGCAGGCCGGGACAAGGGCCCTATGGCTACACCTTC.

This clonotype has a count of ten or more. The V gene is TRBV20-1, the J gene TRBJ1-5, with 9 nucleotides matching TRBD1. CDR3 length: 14 amino acids. The trim removed 1 base at V and 5 bases at J, leaving 3 bases unmatched. Per germline, CDR1 DFQATT and CDR2 SNEGSKA (reference sequence). Written as DNA, the CDR3 is TGCAGTGCTAGAGGCGGGACAGGGTATCAGCCCCAGCATTTT. Residues: CSARGGTGYQPQHF.

This clonotype has at least ten counts. The chain joins TRBV20-1 to TRBJ2-3; TRBD1 matches at 8 bases. The germline CDR1 and CDR2 sequences are DFQATT and SNEGSKA (reference sequence). V trimming: 5 bases; J trimming: 4 bases; junction bases outside the gene matches: 8. The CDR3 is 14 amino acids. CDR3 loop: CSAWTGKMADTQYF. CDR3 bases: TGCAGTGCTTGGACAGGGAAGATGGCAGATACGCAGTATTTT.

The sample holds many counts of this clonotype. This sequence joins TRBV9 and TRBJ2-7, with 14 bases that match TRBD2. The trim removed 5 bases at V and 6 bases at J, leaving 4 bases unmatched. Germline values: CDR1 SGDLS, CDR2 YYNGEE. The CDR3 totals 14 residues. CDR3 in amino acids: CASSVGLAGGEQYF. In DNA, the CDR3 is TGTGCCAGCAGTGTTGGACTAGCGGGAGGCGAGCAGTACTTC.

This clonotype was observed a handful of times. The V and J genes are TRBV7-9 and TRBJ1-2; D unclear. This CDR3 comprises 14 residues. The germline gives CDR1 SEHNR, CDR2 FQNEAQ (reference sequence). Deletions cut 0 bases from V and 4 bases from J, with 9 bases between. CDR3 protein: CASSLAVGFYGYTF. The CDR3 region has the DNA TGTGCCAGCAGCTTAGCGGTCGGTTTCTATGGCTACACCTTC.

The sample holds a few counts of this clonotype. At one boundary the junction diverges from the germline segment, which might be a read error. The chain has TRBV6-4 and TRBJ2-2; D gene ambiguous. Germline CDR1 MRHNA, CDR2 SNTAGT. This CDR3 contains 13 residues. CDR3 sequence (DNA): TGTGCCAGCAGTTCGTCGAACACCGAGGAGCTGTTTTTT. Encoded protein: CASSSSNTEELFF.

This clonotype turned up a few times. The V call is TRBV9, the J call TRBJ2-6; 7 positions match TRBD1. Germline CDR1 SGDLS, CDR2 YYNGEE. J gave up 0 bases and V 7 bases, and 10 bases lay outside the gene matches. The CDR3 sequence is 17 residues long. CDR3 sequence reads: CASAGYRDSSGANVLTF. The DNA of the CDR3 is TGTGCCAGCGCTGGGTACCGGGACAGCTCTGGGGCCAACGTCCTGACTTTC.

Of note for this clonotype: One junction end disagrees with the germline gene, perhaps due to a read error. The genes are TRBV19 and TRBJ2-3; weak D call: TRBD2 (5 bases). The CDR3 totals 14 residues. CDR1 and CDR2 from the germline V gene are LNHDA and SQIVND (reference sequence). CDR3 bases: TGTGGCAGTGGGGAGCGGCGGACTGGAGATACGCAGTATTTT. Translation gives CGSGERRTGDTQYF. The entire variable domain, with the rest obtained from reference TRBV19 and TRBJ2-3, is as follows: DGGITQSPKYLFRKEGQNVTLSCEQNLNHDAMYWYRQDPGQGLRLIYYSQIVNDFQKGDIAEGYSVSREKKESFPLTVTSAQKNPTAFYLCGSGERRTGDTQYFGPGTRLTVL.

V gene TRBV6-2 or TRBV6-3 combines with J gene TRBJ2-1, with 11 bases aligning to TRBD2. The CDR3 runs 14 residues. Germline V lookup: CDR1 MNHEY, CDR2 SVGEGT. The ends lost 2 bases at V and 14 bases at J; junction bases unmatched: 8. The CDR3 here is CASSYLGTSGSKFF. The DNA for the CDR3 is TGTGCCAGCAGTTACCTAGGGACTAGCGGTAGCAAGTTCTTC.

This clonotype appeared a few times. The V gene is TRBV10-3, the J gene TRBJ2-1, with D possibly TRBD2 on 6 matching bases. CDR1 is ENHRY and CDR2 is SYGVKD in the germline V gene. V was cut by 0 bases and J by 8 bases, with 8 bases left in between. The CDR3 length is 13 residues. The CDR3 nucleotides read TGTGCCATCAGTGAGTCGACTAGGGATGAGCAGTTCTTC. It is translated as CAISESTRDEQFF.

This clonotype appeared a few times. V is TRBV15 and J is TRBJ2-1, with D perhaps matching TRBD2 (6 bases). CDR3 size: 14 residues. Germline lookup yields CDR1 LNHNV and CDR2 YYDKDF (reference sequence). V lost 0 bases and J lost 8, with 11 bases in between. In nucleotides, the CDR3 is TGTGCCACCAGCAGAGATTTACTAGCCGATGAGCAGTTCTTC. Protein: CATSRDLLADEQFF.